This TCR beta chain was documented in a study of blood T cell repertoires in COVID-19. About the study: COVID-19 samples collected from the United States, Italy and Spain covered acute and convalescent phases. Sources were T cells, B-cell-depleted T cells, or PBMCs; the material itself was cDNA or gDNA.

Per the authors' pipeline: Estimation of nucleated cell counts relied on the amplification of reference gene primers. Repertoires were generated with immunoSEQ multiplex PCR, while TCRdb's copy carries only in-frame clones and drops some. The V and J calls and clone size were taken over from that table, and D and trimming were inferred from the DNA. Found here are 90,000 to 150,000 clones, around 87% of them singletons; the top ten hold about 27%. This receptor was identified in a man between 70 and 80 years old with active or convalescent COVID-19. The specimen sequenced was peripheral blood.

CDR3 amino acids: CASSQEQGQPQHF. The CDR3 DNA is TGTGCCAGCAGCCAAGAACAGGGGCAGCCCCAGCATTTT. The chain employs TRBV3-1 (or the pseudogene TRBV3-2) and TRBJ1-5; 7 bases match TRBD1. V was pared by 0 bases and J by 7 bases, with 0 bases of the junction left unmatched. There are 13 residues in the CDR3. Germline CDR1 is LGHDT and CDR2 is YNNKEL (reference sequence).